These T cell receptor beta chains were read from a single sample in a study of shared clonotypes between healthy human individuals. Here immunoSEQ multiplex PCR was the method, and the copy in TCRdb shows in-frame clones only, minus some. Among approximately 640,000 clones, roughly 91% were seen once, and the ten largest hold 30% to 40%. The sequencing sample was made of memory CD8+ T cells from PBMCs. The receptor set was obtained from a man younger than 35 in good health. Some clones in this sample may be carry-over from other donors' samples. Both conserved end residues are part of each CDR3. A D gene is named only where the DNA matches it firmly. Not every row has a clone size; where given, it reads once, few, many or a size class.

cdr3_aa cdr3_nt cdr3_length v_call clone_size j_call d_call
CASSVGDTSGNTIYF TGTGCCAGCAGCGTGGGGGACACCTCTGGAAACACCATATATTTT 15 TRBV9 few TRBJ1-3 -
CASSVENALNGYTF TGTGCCAGCAGCGTAGAAAACGCTCTTAATGGCTACACCTTC 14 TRBV9 - TRBJ1-2 -
CASSTRDRGNTIYF TGTGCCAGCAGTACCCGGGACAGGGGAAACACCATATATTTT 14 TRBV5-8 - TRBJ1-3 TRBD1
CASRATGGYEQFF TGTGCCAGCAGGGCAACAGGGGGCTATGAGCAGTTCTTC 13 TRBV6-4 - TRBJ2-1 TRBD1
CASNPSGGWNQPQHF TGTGCCAGTAACCCATCGGGGGGCTGGAATCAGCCCCAGCATTTT 15 TRBV19 - TRBJ1-5 -
CASSLRVRETGELFF TGCGCCAGCAGCTTGAGGGTCAGGGAGACCGGGGAGCTGTTTTTT 15 TRBV5-1 - TRBJ2-2 -
CASSVVSGGATDTQYF TGTGCCAGCAGCGTAGTAAGCGGGGGCGCCACAGATACGCAGTATTTT 16 TRBV9 - TRBJ2-3 TRBD2
CASRTGGSTDTQYF TGTGCCAGCAGGACAGGGGGCTCAACAGATACGCAGTATTTT 14 TRBV27 - TRBJ2-3 TRBD1
CASSLDRTPYEQYF TGTGCCAGCAGTTTAGACAGGACACCCTACGAGCAGTACTTC 14 TRBV27 - TRBJ2-7 -
CASSQDPLLPGQGEAFF TGTGCCAGCAGCCAAGATCCGCTCCTGCCGGGACAGGGGGAAGCTTTCTTT 17 TRBV7-9 - TRBJ1-1 TRBD1
CASSLVAGGLGPYDGYTF TGTGCCAGCAGCTTAGTCGCGGGGGGATTGGGACCTTACGATGGCTACACCTTC 18 TRBV7-8 - TRBJ1-2 -
CASSLGVTSYNEQFF TGCGCCAGCAGCCTCGGGGTTACGTCGTACAATGAGCAGTTCTTC 15 TRBV4-1 - TRBJ2-1 -
CASSPTGVPTYEQYF TGTGCCAGCAGTCCGACAGGGGTCCCTACCTACGAGCAGTACTTC 15 TRBV27 - TRBJ2-7 TRBD1
CAWSPGLAGWNTGELFF TGTGCCTGGAGTCCTGGACTAGCGGGTTGGAACACCGGGGAGCTGTTTTTT 17 TRBV30 - TRBJ2-2 TRBD2
CASSLIQSGESSYNEQFF TGTGCCAGCAGCTTAATTCAATCCGGCGAGAGCTCCTACAATGAGCAGTTCTTC 18 TRBV7-3 - TRBJ2-1 -
CASSRLSAYEQYF TGTGCCAGCAGTCGACTATCAGCCTACGAGCAGTACTTC 13 TRBV6-6 - TRBJ2-7 -
CASSVERDTQYF TGTGCCAGCAGCGTAGAAAGGGATACGCAGTATTTT 12 TRBV9 - TRBJ2-3 -
CASSYSPGGETQYF TGTGCCAGCAGTTACTCGCCGGGAGGAGAGACCCAGTACTTC 14 TRBV6-6 many TRBJ2-5 TRBD2
CASSLEFSEQYF TGTGCCAGCAGTCTGGAGTTTTCCGAGCAGTACTTC 12 TRBV6-6 - TRBJ2-7 -
CASSSNNYEQYF TGTGCCAGCAGCTCAAATAACTACGAGCAGTACTTC 12 TRBV13 - TRBJ2-7 -